Shown below are 29 T cell receptor beta chains from a single sample sequenced in a study of blood T cells in healthy people across ages. PCR was performed a second time for about 6 to 12 cycles using a sample-barcoded 5' primer and a J-beta primer mix. TCRdb used MiXCR to reprocess the 5' RACE reads, holding one entry per CDR3 protein. The table has around 750,000 distinct CDR3 sequences, approximately 55% seen once. Material for sequencing was blood. The receptors were gathered from a man at least 80 years old in good health.

The table lists this clonotype with a count of one. The rearrangement links TRBV5-1 to TRBJ2-5; D is undetermined. Trimming removed 4 bases from V and 7 bases from J, with 14 bases in between. Germline CDR1 reads SGHRS; CDR2 reads YFSETQ. The CDR3 covers 13 residues. In nucleotides, the CDR3 is TGCGCCAGCAGCGGGAAGGAGAGATGGACCCAGTACTTC. Protein sequence: CASSGKERWTQYF.

This sequence joins TRBV13 and TRBJ2-4; TRBD1 matches at 7 bases. The end of the DNA is better explained by TRBJ2-7, so the J call may be wrong. The CDR3 contains 14 residues. CDR1 and CDR2 (germline): PRHDT, FYEKMQ (reference sequence). In DNA form, the CDR3 reads TGTGCCAGCAGGCTCGACAGGGAAGGGAACGAGCAGTACTTC. Translating gives CASRLDREGNEQYF.

The chain joins TRBV20-1 to TRBJ1-2; perhaps TRBD1 as D (5 bases). The CDR3 has 15 amino acids. Germline values: CDR1 DFQATT, CDR2 SNEGSKA (reference sequence). V gave up 4 bases and J gave up 0 bases, with 15 bases separating them. The CDR3 nucleotides read TGCAGTGCTAATTCCGGGACGGCAGCTAACTATGGCTACACCTTC. Its translation: CSANSGTAANYGYTF.

This clonotype was found a few times. The chain links TRBV20-1 to TRBJ2-7; 11 bases line up with TRBD2. V dropped 0 bases and J dropped 3; count of bases not matched to a gene: 13. There are 18 residues in the CDR3. The germline CDR1 and CDR2 sequences are DFQATT and SNEGSKA (reference sequence). The CDR3 spells CSARDRSTRTSGFYEQYF. CDR3 bases: TGCAGTGCTAGAGATAGGTCAACCAGGACTAGCGGGTTCTACGAGCAGTACTTC.

The chain has TRBV6-5 and TRBJ1-5; 7 bases line up with TRBD1. The CDR3 runs 15 residues. Germline assignment: CDR1 MNHEY and CDR2 SVGAGI. V lost 4 bases, J lost 2 bases, and 5 bases stayed unmatched. CDR3 region: CASSLQGSGNQPQHF. Written as DNA, the CDR3 is TGTGCCAGCAGTTTACAGGGGTCGGGCAATCAGCCCCAGCATTTT.

This clonotype was seen more than once but under ten times. Here the CDR3 DNA reads TGTGCCAGCAGCCATTACGGGTTGGCCAGATACGCGTATTTT. This encodes CASSHYGLARYAYF. The gene calls are TRBV12-3 or TRBV12-4 and TRBJ2-3; the D is unclear. There are 14 residues in the CDR3. V lost 6 bases, J lost 14 bases, and 24 bases lay in between.

The rearrangement joins TRBV4-1 to TRBJ2-7; TRBD2 agrees at 7 bases. The CDR3 covers 16 residues. Germline values: CDR1 MGHRA, CDR2 YSYEKL. Trimming cost V 4 bases and J 1 base; bases outside gene matches: 10. The CDR3 bases are TGCGCCAGCAGCCTTTCGGGGAGCGGGGTATCCTACGAGCAGTACTTC. As protein: CASSLSGSGVSYEQYF.

This chain uses TRBV20-1 with TRBJ2-1; 10 nucleotides match TRBD2. The CDR3 spans 18 residues. CDR1 and CDR2 from the germline V gene are DFQATT and SNEGSKA (reference sequence). V gave up 0 bases and J gave up 6 bases; unmatched junction bases: 14. The CDR3 DNA sequence: TGCAGTGCTAGAGATATCACTAGCGGGGAGCATTTGGGCAATGAGCAGTTCTTC. Translating gives CSARDITSGEHLGNEQFF.

DNA of the CDR3: TGTGCCAGCAGTGCGTGGAGCGGGAGTGGTGAGACCCAGTACTTC. Protein: CASSAWSGSGETQYF. This sequence joins TRBV2 and TRBJ2-5; the match to TRBD2 covers 8 bases. The CDR3 runs to 15 residues. Germline V gene lookup returns CDR1 SNHLY and CDR2 FYNNEI. V gave up 4 bases and J gave up 5 bases; unmatched junction bases: 9.

The gene calls are TRBV2 and TRBJ1-2; weak D call: TRBD1 (5 bases). Looked up from germline, CDR1 is SNHLY and CDR2 is FYNNEI. The ends were cut back, 0 bases at V and 1 base at J, with 9 bases in the middle. The CDR3 has 15 residues. CDR3 loop: CASSEAGRGNYGYTF. The DNA of the CDR3 is TGTGCCAGCAGTGAAGCCGGAAGGGGTAACTATGGCTACACCTTC.

The chain combines TRBV6-6 with TRBJ2-5; D unresolved. V was clipped by 6 bases and J by 0 bases, with 8 bases between them. There are 13 residues in the CDR3. Germline assignment: CDR1 MNHNY and CDR2 SVGAGI (reference sequence). For the CDR3, the DNA is TGTGCCAGCAGCTTAGTTTACCAAGAGACCCAGTACTTC. Translating gives CASSLVYQETQYF.

The rearrangement joins TRBV5-1 to TRBJ2-4; D tentatively reads TRBD1 or TRBD2 (6 bases each). Looked up from germline, CDR1 is SGHRS and CDR2 is YFSETQ. V was cut by 3 bases and J by 8 bases, with 15 bases left in between. The CDR3 spans 14 residues. This CDR3 reads CASSYGGRVDIQYF. CDR3 sequence (DNA): TGCGCCAGCAGCTACGGGGGCCGTGTCGACATTCAGTACTTC.

The chain joins TRBV3-1 to TRBJ2-7, with D tentatively TRBD2 (5 bases). The V and J ends lost 2 bases and 7 bases respectively, with 18 bases between them. The CDR3 is 15 amino acids. Germline V gene data show CDR1 as LGHDT and CDR2 as YNNKEL (reference sequence). CDR3 loop: CASSQTRSIRVEQYF. The DNA of the CDR3 is TGTGCCAGCAGCCAAACTAGGAGCATCCGAGTAGAGCAGTACTTC.

The chain is built from TRBV2 and TRBJ2-2; TRBD2 agrees at 9 bases. CDR1 and CDR2 (germline): SNHLY, FYNNEI. The CDR3 consists of 18 residues. V was clipped by 0 bases and J by 7 bases; unmatched bases: 12. The chain's CDR3 is CASSEASLAGSLNGELFF. CDR3 in DNA: TGTGCCAGCAGTGAAGCATCTCTAGCGGGGAGTCTTAACGGGGAGCTGTTTTTT.

This chain joins TRBV5-1 and TRBJ2-3; possibly TRBD1 for D (6 bases). With 0 bases removed from V and 6 bases from J, the gap between germline ends came to 20 bases. Per germline, CDR1 SGHRS and CDR2 YFSETQ. The length of the CDR3 is 17 residues. The CDR3 bases are TGCGCCAGCAGCTTGGGACGAGGCAGGGGTCCTTCGGATACGCAGTATTTT. This encodes CASSLGRGRGPSDTQYF.

This clonotype was found a few times. The V gene is TRBV13, the J gene TRBJ1-2; TRBD1 matches at 7 bases. This CDR3 region has 16 residues. CDR1 and CDR2 (germline): PRHDT, FYEKMQ (reference sequence). Germline trimming cut 0 bases from V and 4 bases from J; bases unmatched to any gene: 8. CDR3 amino acids: CASSLGSGTGAYGYTF. CDR3 in DNA: TGTGCCAGCAGCTTAGGGTCCGGTACAGGGGCCTATGGCTACACCTTC. Complete variable domain (other parts from reference TRBV13 and TRBJ1-2): AAGVIQSPRHLIKEKRETATLKCYPIPRHDTVYWYQQGPGQDPQFLISFYEKMQSDKGSIPDRFSAQQFSDYHSELNMSSLELGDSALYFCASSLGSGTGAYGYTFGSGTRLTVV.

This clonotype occurred a few times. The CDR3 protein is CASSFQIGEQYF. CDR3 DNA sequence: TGTGCCAGCAGTTTTCAGATAGGCGAGCAGTACTTC. V gene TRBV12-3 or TRBV12-4 combines with J gene TRBJ2-5; D unclear. TRBJ2-7 explains the end of the DNA better; the J call may be wrong. The CDR3 consists of 12 residues.

This clonotype appeared a single time. The chain recombines TRBV28 with TRBJ2-4; possibly TRBD2 for D (6 bases). V lost 6 bases and J lost 0, with 9 bases in between. Germline values: CDR1 MDHEN, CDR2 SYDVKM. The CDR3 has 14 residues. In DNA, the CDR3 is TGTGCCAGCAGACAAGCGGGAGCCAAAAACATTCAGTACTTC. Translation: CASRQAGAKNIQYF.

This clonotype was seen only a few times. This CDR3 reads CAIGTSGSFDEQFF. CDR3 bases: TGTGCCATAGGGACTAGCGGGAGTTTCGATGAGCAGTTCTTC. V is TRBV10-3 and J is TRBJ2-1, with 14 bases that match TRBD2. The CDR3 totals 14 residues. Germline CDR1 and CDR2: ENHRY and SYGVKD. V shed 9 bases and J 8 bases; nucleotides not matched to a gene: 6.

This clonotype came up once. The CDR3 loop reads CSARDPRGGRNEQFF. The CDR3 DNA reads TGCAGTGCTAGAGATCCGAGGGGGGGCAGAAATGAGCAGTTCTTC. V gene TRBV20-1 combines with J gene TRBJ2-1, with a possible D match to TRBD2 (7 bases). V was shortened by 0 bases and J by 7 bases, with 16 bases between the two germline ends. CDR3 size: 15 residues. The germline gives CDR1 DFQATT, CDR2 SNEGSKA (reference sequence).

The chain employs TRBV20-1 and TRBJ1-2, with a possible D match to TRBD1 (5 bases). V was trimmed by 3 bases and J by 4 bases, leaving 12 bases between them. CDR1 and CDR2 from the germline V gene are DFQATT and SNEGSKA (reference sequence). The CDR3 consists of 13 residues. This chain's CDR3 is CSARGHESYGYTF. CDR3 bases: TGCAGTGCTAGGGGGCATGAAAGCTATGGCTACACCTTC.

This chain connects TRBV18 to TRBJ2-1, with 16 positions matching TRBD2. The CDR3 spans 16 residues. The V gene end was trimmed by 3 bases and the J gene end by 15 bases; junction bases not matched to a gene: 11. CDR1 is KGHSH and CDR2 is LQKENI in the germline V gene. CDR3 sequence (DNA): TGTGCCAGCTCACCTCCGGGACTAGCGGGAGGGGTCGCCGGGTTCTTC. Residues: CASSPPGLAGGVAGFF.

The chain has TRBV29-1 and TRBJ2-5; D is perhaps TRBD2 (6 bases). V lost 3 bases to trimming and J lost 1 base, with 18 bases between them. Germline lookup yields CDR1 SQVTM and CDR2 ANQGSEA. This CDR3 has 16 residues. The DNA for the CDR3 is TGCAGCGTTGAGGACCCGGGACGGGAGACCCAAGAGACCCAGTACTTC. Protein product: CSVEDPGRETQETQYF.

This rearrangement joins TRBV6-2 or TRBV6-3 to TRBJ2-5, with 7 bases aligning to TRBD1. The trim removed 1 base at V and 2 bases at J, leaving 7 bases unmatched. This CDR3 spans 16 amino acids. Germline V gene sequence: CDR1 MNHEY, CDR2 SVGEGT. CDR3 nucleotide sequence: TGTGCCAGCAGTTACTATTCCGGGACAGTACAAGAGACCCAGTACTTC. Translation: CASSYYSGTVQETQYF.

This clonotype was observed once. The V call is TRBV20-1, the J call TRBJ2-7; 11 bases map to TRBD2. Germline CDR1 is DFQATT and CDR2 is SNEGSKA (reference sequence). The CDR3 is 17 residues long. The junction had 14 bases not matched to a gene; V was cut back by 5 bases and J by 2 bases. CDR3 nucleotide sequence: TGCAGTGCTCCCTGGACCCCTAGCGGGAGGCGACCCTACGAGCAGTACTTC. Translation gives CSAPWTPSGRRPYEQYF.

In its sample, this clonotype was seen a few times. The chain is built from TRBV7-2 and TRBJ2-1; D is uncertain. Germline V gives CDR1 SGHTA, CDR2 FQGNSA. This CDR3 contains 15 residues. Trimming took off 0 bases at V and 0 bases at J, with 6 bases between the two ends. The CDR3 DNA follows: TGTGCCAGCAGCTTAGCTAAGACCTCCTACAATGAGCAGTTCTTC. Encoded protein: CASSLAKTSYNEQFF. Supplemented by reference TRBV7-2 and TRBJ2-1, the full variable domain reads GAGVSQSPSNKVTEKGKDVELRCDPISGHTALYWYRQSLGQGLEFLIYFQGNSAPDKSGLPSDRFSAERTGGSVSTLTIQRTQQEDSAVYLCASSLAKTSYNEQFFGPGTRLTVL.

This clonotype showed up just once. The chain couples TRBV20-1 to TRBJ2-4, with D possibly TRBD1 on 6 matching bases. Near its end, the DNA agrees better with TRBJ2-7, so the J call may be wrong. The CDR3 runs to 14 residues. The germline CDR1 and CDR2 sequences are DFQATT and SNEGSKA (reference sequence). For the CDR3, the DNA is TGCAGTGCTCCCGGACAGCTCCTTACGAACGAGCAGTACTTC. Its translation: CSAPGQLLTNEQYF.

This sequence joins TRBV27 and TRBJ2-3, with 8 nucleotides matching TRBD1. There are 15 residues in the CDR3. Germline V gives CDR1 MNHEY, CDR2 SMNVEV (reference sequence). After removal of 3 bases from V and 8 bases from J, the junction contained 10 bases not matched to a gene. CDR3 coding DNA: TGTGCCAGCAGTTTGGGGACAGGTCTCCGAAGTACGCAGTATTTT. Translated, it gives CASSLGTGLRSTQYF.

This clonotype was seen at least ten times. The chain links TRBV29-1 to TRBJ2-5, with TRBD2 matching 9 bases. Trimming at V came to 7 bases and at J to 5 bases, leaving 5 bases not matched to a gene. CDR1 SQVTM and CDR2 ANQGSEA come from the germline V gene. The CDR3 loop spans 12 amino acids. The CDR3 nucleotides are TGCAGCGCAGCGGGAGGTGATGAGACCCAGTACTTC. It yields the protein CSAAGGDETQYF.